This T cell receptor beta chain derives from a study of CD8 T cells in Susac syndrome. This CDR3 has 13 amino acids. V lost 0 bases, J lost 8 bases, and 5 bases lay in between. The V gene's germline CDR1 is MGHRA and CDR2 YSYEKL. This clonotype was seen just once. About 0.5 to 1 ug RNA was reverse transcribed with random hexamers. TCRdb redid the calling of the immunoSEQ multiplex PCR reads with MiXCR, one entry per CDR3 protein. The sample yields around 200,000 distinct CDR3 sequences, 95% seen once. This chain joins TRBV4-1 and TRBJ1-6, with D unresolved. The clonotype was recovered from a human donor with Susac syndrome. The sequenced material came from CD8+ T cells from PBMCs. The CDR3 nucleotides read TGCGCCAGCAGCCAAGATATCGATTCACCCCTCCACTTT. Amino acid sequence: CASSQDIDSPLHF.